A single sample gave rise to the 11 T cell receptor beta chains below, sequenced in a study of cytomegalovirus exposure and HLA in healthy donors. 13 Jbeta primers and 60 Vbeta primers were used for the PCR. Clones were read by immunoSEQ multiplex PCR, and TCRdb kept only the in-frame ones, dropping some. The table records 130,000 to 150,000 clones, 80% of them present only once. The sample was PBMCs. The source of these receptors is a man aged 35-49 years in good health and CMV-seronegative.

The chain joins TRBV10-2 to TRBJ1-3, with TRBD1 matching 9 bases. The CDR3 contains 16 residues. The V segment lost 6 bases and the J segment 0 bases; nucleotides outside the gene matches: 6. Germline V lookup: CDR1 WSHSY, CDR2 SAAADI. The CDR3 protein is CASSGGTGPSGNTIYF. The CDR3 nucleotides read TGCGCCAGCAGCGGGGGGACAGGGCCCTCTGGAAACACCATATATTTT.

The chain uses TRBV7-2 and TRBJ1-5; D ambiguous. Trimming removed 2 bases from V and 7 bases from J, with 12 bases in between. The length of the CDR3 is 14 residues. The germline CDR1 and CDR2 sequences are SGHTA and FQGNSA. CDR3 nucleotides: TGTGCCAGCAGCTTACGGCAGGCTCGACAGCCCCAGCATTTT. It specifies CASSLRQARQPQHF.

The rearrangement joins TRBV5-1 to TRBJ2-2; TRBD1 might be the D (7 bases). V was shortened by 3 bases and J by 9 bases, with 12 bases between the two germline ends. Germline-derived CDR1 and CDR2 are SGHRS and YFSETQ. The CDR3 runs to 13 residues. The CDR3 loop reads CASSSTGRRELFF. CDR3 coding DNA: TGCGCCAGCAGCTCGACAGGGAGGCGGGAGCTGTTTTTT.

CDR3 DNA: TGTGCCAGCAGCTTGGCAGGGGGTTATGGCTACACCTTC. This sequence encodes CASSLAGGYGYTF. The chain links TRBV5-4 to TRBJ1-2; 7 nucleotides match TRBD1. This CDR3 has 13 amino acids. CDR1 SGHNT and CDR2 YYREEE come from the germline V gene (reference sequence). The junction had 1 base not matched to a gene; V was cut back by 0 bases and J by 5 bases.

This clone was counted a few times. This specimen includes other DNA sequences encoding the same CDR3. The gene calls are TRBV5-1 and TRBJ1-6; tentative D call: TRBD1 (6 bases). Trimming shortened V by 0 bases and J by 9 bases, and 13 bases separated the two germline ends. The CDR3 is made up of 15 amino acids. The germline V gene encodes CDR1 SGHRS and CDR2 YFSETQ. DNA of the CDR3: TGCGCCAGCAGCTTGGGGGGGCAGGGTGCTTCACCCCTCCACTTT. This gives the protein CASSLGGQGASPLHF.

The chain is built from TRBV6-5 and TRBJ1-1, with TRBD1 as a possible D gene (6 bases). The V gene lost 6 bases and the J gene lost 11 bases, with 13 bases spanning the gap. This CDR3 spans 11 amino acids. Germline CDR1 reads MNHEY; CDR2 reads SVGAGI. The CDR3 bases are TGTGCCAGCAGCTTACAGGGAACGGCTTTCTTT. This sequence encodes CASSLQGTAFF.

This clone was seen just once. The chain combines TRBV7-9 with TRBJ2-2, with D hard to call. CDR1 and CDR2 (germline): SEHNR, FQNEAQ (reference sequence). V lost 3 bases to trimming and J lost 4 bases, with 12 bases between them. This CDR3 spans 15 amino acids. The CDR3 nucleotides are TGTGCCAGCAGCTTGGTCCCGCCGGGCACCGGGGAGCTGTTTTTT. Translated: CASSLVPPGTGELFF.

This clone has only one observation. The V gene is TRBV9, the J gene TRBJ1-4; D not certain. The CDR3 loop spans 13 amino acids. Trimming removed 0 bases from V and 8 bases from J, with 8 bases in between. Germline loops: CDR1 SGDLS, CDR2 YYNGEE. The CDR3 here is CASSVGTSEKLFF. Here the CDR3 DNA reads TGTGCCAGCAGCGTAGGAACATCGGAAAAACTGTTTTTT.

This clone has a single count. The rearrangement uses TRBV19 and TRBJ2-1, with TRBD1 as a possible D gene (6 bases). The V and J ends lost 4 bases and 8 bases respectively, with 15 bases between them. Per germline, CDR1 LNHDA and CDR2 SQIVND (reference sequence). CDR3 length equals 14 residues. CDR3: CASSKVIKGDEQFF. For the CDR3, the DNA is TGTGCCAGTAGTAAGGTTATAAAGGGGGATGAGCAGTTCTTC.

The V call is TRBV7-3, the J call TRBJ2-7; the match to TRBD1 covers 8 bases. This CDR3 is 14 amino acids long. The ends lost 3 bases at V and 3 bases at J; junction bases unmatched: 4. Germline CDR1 reads SGHTA; CDR2 reads FQGTGA. The CDR3 here is CASSFGTGNYEQYF. In DNA, the CDR3 is TGTGCCAGCAGCTTCGGGACAGGAAACTACGAGCAGTACTTC.

This clone showed up just once. V gene TRBV5-1 combines with J gene TRBJ2-3; no reliable D call. The V and J ends lost 4 bases and 4 bases respectively, with 7 bases between them. Germline V CDR1 and CDR2: SGHRS, YFSETQ. This CDR3 is 12 amino acids long. The CDR3 sequence: CASSGDPDTQYF. CDR3 DNA sequence: TGCGCCAGCAGCGGAGACCCAGATACGCAGTATTTT.